This T cell receptor beta chain was captured by sequencing in a study of T cell responses to AZD1222 COVID-19 vaccine. General study findings and limits: Rises in breadth and depth of Spike-specific TCRs came after two AZD1222 doses. Donors were chiefly white British, with a greater number of females, and clonal diversity was perhaps underestimated. Within unmutated variant regions lay the reported targets of nearly half of spike-specific TCRs.

Germline V gene data show CDR1 as SGHVS and CDR2 as FQNEAQ. The CDR3 sequence is 11 residues long. Trimming took off 1 base at V and 5 bases at J, with 2 bases between the two ends. To note about this clone: Its antigen remains unknown.

Generated by immunoSEQ multiplex PCR, the TCRdb table keeps only in-frame clones and is missing some. The sample lists approximately 110,000 clones; approximately 90% were seen once. This sequence joins TRBV7-8 and TRBJ2-5; D unresolved. Sample: peripheral blood, taken 28 days after the second AZD1222 dose. The sequence came from an adult who received the AZD1222 COVID-19 vaccine. The CDR3 protein is CASSLVETQYF. Here the CDR3 DNA reads TGTGCCAGCAGCTTAGTGGAGACCCAGTACTTC.